These 24 T cell receptor beta chains were sequenced from one sample in a study of blood T cell repertoires in COVID-19. Profiled with immunoSEQ multiplex PCR; TCRdb holds only in-frame clones, not every one. The table records under 300,000 clones, 84% of them present only once. Specimen: peripheral blood. Receptor source: a woman aged 35 to 49 who had recovered from COVID-19.

This chain joins TRBV6-5 and TRBJ2-1; 7 nucleotides align to TRBD1. This CDR3 comprises 12 residues. With V trimmed by 6 bases and J by 6 bases, 2 bases remained unmatched. Germline V CDR1 and CDR2: MNHEY, SVGAGI. The CDR3 nucleotides are TGTGCCAGCAGGGGGACAGTCAATGAGCAGTTCTTC. Protein: CASRGTVNEQFF.

This clone was found once. V and J are TRBV10-2 and TRBJ1-2; TRBD1 matches 10 bases. The J segment lost 3 bases and the V segment lost 5 bases, leaving 9 bases of the junction unmatched. Per the germline V gene, CDR1 is WSHSY and CDR2 is SAAADI. The CDR3 covers 16 residues. CDR3 protein: CASSTTTGQGHYGYTF. For the CDR3, the DNA is TGCGCCAGCAGTACAACGACGGGACAGGGGCACTATGGCTACACCTTC.

The rearrangement joins TRBV5-5 to TRBJ2-5, with 12 nucleotides matching TRBD2. CDR1 SGHKS and CDR2 YYEKEE come from the germline V gene (reference sequence). Losses at the gene ends were 4 bases for V and 2 bases for J; bases not matched to a gene: 6. The CDR3 covers 16 residues. CDR3 coding DNA: TGTGCCAGCAGCCAGTACCTAGCGGGGGGGCAAGAGACCCAGTACTTC. Its protein is CASSQYLAGGQETQYF.

The chain uses TRBV7-9 and TRBJ2-5; maybe TRBD1 (6 bases). V was shortened by 1 base and J by 4 bases, with 7 bases between the two germline ends. CDR1 and CDR2 from the germline V gene are SEHNR and FQNEAQ (reference sequence). The CDR3 is 13 amino acids. The CDR3 region is CASSLGDTETQYF. DNA for the CDR3: TGTGCCAGCAGCTTAGGGGACACAGAGACCCAGTACTTC. Together with reference TRBV7-9 and TRBJ2-5, the CDR3 gives the full variable domain: DTGVSQNPRHKITKRGQNVTFRCDPISEHNRLYWYRQTLGQGPEFLTYFQNEAQLEKSRLLSDRFSAERPKGSFSTLEIQRTEQGDSAMYLCASSLGDTETQYFGPGTRLLVL.

This clone came up a few times. CDR3 protein: CASRDRNQPQHF. CDR3 nucleotides: TGTGCCAGCCGGGACAGAAATCAGCCCCAGCATTTT. This chain connects TRBV6-5 to TRBJ1-5; 7 positions match TRBD1. Germline V gene lookup returns CDR1 MNHEY and CDR2 SVGAGI. Losses at the gene ends were 8 bases for V and 4 bases for J; bases not matched to a gene: 2. This CDR3 is built from 12 residues.

The V and J genes are TRBV12-3 or TRBV12-4 and TRBJ1-2; 7 bases agree with TRBD1. Trimming took 5 bases from V and 4 from J; bases not matched to a gene: 1. CDR3 length: 12 amino acids. The CDR3, as DNA: TGTGCCAGCAGTGCAGGGGGCTATGGCTACACCTTC. This encodes CASSAGGYGYTF.

This chain uses TRBV24-1 with TRBJ1-2, with D hard to call. Trimming stripped 1 base from V and 6 bases from J, with 8 bases between. Germline V gene sequence: CDR1 KGHDR, CDR2 SFDVKD. The CDR3 runs to 13 residues. The CDR3, as DNA: TGTGCCACCAGTGATTTCGGGGTGGATGGCTACACCTTC. Its translation is CATSDFGVDGYTF.

This chain uses TRBV7-2 with TRBJ1-3, with D uncertain. V lost 1 base and J 1 base, leaving 11 bases between the germline ends. The CDR3 has 16 residues. Germline V lookup: CDR1 SGHTA, CDR2 FQGNSA. CDR3 residues: CASSLEVRGSGNTIYF. The CDR3 DNA follows: TGTGCCAGCAGCTTAGAGGTCCGAGGTTCTGGAAACACCATATATTTT.

The rearrangement links TRBV7-9 to TRBJ2-7; maybe TRBD1 (5 bases). V was cut by 6 bases and J by 2 bases, with 14 bases left in between. In germline, CDR1 is SEHNR, CDR2 FQNEAQ (reference sequence). The CDR3 runs 14 residues. CDR3 DNA sequence: TGTGCCAGCAGTCGCCAGGGAATGACCTACGAGCAGTACTTC. Protein product: CASSRQGMTYEQYF.

CDR3: CASRRLAPGTSGGLSSYEQYF. In nucleotides, the CDR3 is TGTGCCAGCAGACGATTAGCTCCGGGGACTAGCGGGGGGCTAAGCTCCTACGAGCAGTACTTC. The genes are TRBV6-6 and TRBJ2-7, with 15 bases fitting TRBD2. Germline-derived CDR1 and CDR2 are MNHNY and SVGAGI (reference sequence). V lost 6 bases to trimming and J lost 0 bases; unmatched junction nucleotides: 18. The CDR3 totals 21 residues.

CDR3 amino acids: CASSLTTGRVAELFF. The CDR3 DNA reads as TGTGCCAGCAGCTTGACGACAGGCCGAGTCGCGGAGCTGTTTTTT. The rearrangement links TRBV5-4 to TRBJ2-2, with a possible D match to TRBD1 (6 bases). Per germline, CDR1 SGHNT and CDR2 YYREEE (reference sequence). The CDR3 has 15 residues. The V and J ends lost 1 base and 10 bases respectively, with 17 bases between them.

A single count supports this clone. The chain recombines TRBV12-3 or TRBV12-4 with TRBJ2-7; TRBD1 is a possible D gene (6 bases). The CDR3 covers 13 residues. With 4 bases removed from V and 1 base from J, the gap between germline ends came to 8 bases. The CDR3 protein is CASSWDISYEQYF. CDR3 nucleotide sequence: TGTGCCAGCAGTTGGGACATTTCCTACGAGCAGTACTTC.

The J gene is TRBJ2-7, the V gene TRBV7-2; 8 bases align to TRBD2. CDR1 and CDR2 (germline): SGHTA, FQGNSA. V shed 5 bases and J 0 bases; nucleotides not matched to a gene: 3. CDR3 size: 14 residues. The CDR3 sequence is CASSPGGGSYEQYF. DNA of the CDR3: TGTGCCAGCAGCCCCGGGGGGGGCTCCTACGAGCAGTACTTC.

This clone was seen a single time. The rearrangement links TRBV5-1 to TRBJ2-5; D not resolved. With 4 bases removed from V and 1 base from J, the gap between germline ends came to 14 bases. Looked up from germline, CDR1 is SGHRS and CDR2 is YFSETQ. CDR3 length equals 15 residues. CDR3 coding DNA: TGCGCCAGCAGCAGGATGAGGAGTGGCCAAGAGACCCAGTACTTC. It codes for CASSRMRSGQETQYF.

This clone was picked up a small number of times. The chain employs TRBV12-3 or TRBV12-4 and TRBJ2-3; D call uncertain. The CDR3 runs 12 residues. With 3 bases removed from V and 4 bases from J, the gap between germline ends came to 5 bases. The CDR3 region has the DNA TGTGCCAGCAGTTTCATTTCAGATACGCAGTATTTT. Protein sequence: CASSFISDTQYF.

This clone was detected once. Written as DNA, the CDR3 is TGTGCCAGTGTGGGGGGGTTTCAGCCCCAGCATTTT. Its protein product is CASVGGFQPQHF. The chain has TRBV19 and TRBJ1-5; D possibly corresponds to TRBD1 (5 bases). From germline, CDR1 is LNHDA and CDR2 SQIVND (reference sequence). This CDR3 is 12 amino acids long. V lost 8 bases and J 6 bases, leaving 11 bases between the germline ends.

This clone was counted only a few times. The V and J genes are TRBV11-3 and TRBJ1-2, with 8 bases that match TRBD1. J lost 7 bases, V lost 6 bases, and 7 bases had no gene match. This CDR3 spans 13 amino acids. CDR1 SGHNT and CDR2 YENEEA come from the germline V gene. DNA of the CDR3: TGTGCCAGCAGTTCGGCAGGGGGCTTTGGCTACACCTTC. It yields the protein CASSSAGGFGYTF.

The chain links TRBV28 to TRBJ2-1; D uncertain. V was pared by 3 bases and J by 9 bases, with 18 bases between. This CDR3 is built from 15 residues. Germline values: CDR1 MDHEN, CDR2 SYDVKM. Written as DNA, the CDR3 is TGTGCCAGCAGTTTTCGTGACCAGCACGGCGGTGAGCAGTTCTTC. Translation: CASSFRDQHGGEQFF.

The chain uses TRBV7-9 and TRBJ1-5; D ambiguous. There are 12 residues in the CDR3. Looked up from germline, CDR1 is SEHNR and CDR2 is FQNEAQ (reference sequence). The germline V and J ends were trimmed by 5 bases and 4 bases, with 6 bases remaining between them. This CDR3 reads CASSQQNQPQHF. The CDR3 DNA sequence: TGTGCCAGCAGCCAACAAAATCAGCCCCAGCATTTT. Supplemented by reference TRBV7-9 and TRBJ1-5, the full variable domain reads DTGVSQNPRHKITKRGQNVTFRCDPISEHNRLYWYRQTLGQGPEFLTYFQNEAQLEKSRLLSDRFSAERPKGSFSTLEIQRTEQGDSAMYLCASSQQNQPQHFGDGTRLSIL.

This chain uses TRBV28 with TRBJ2-3; tentatively, D is TRBD2 (5 bases). This CDR3 contains 16 residues. CDR1 MDHEN and CDR2 SYDVKM come from the germline V gene. Trimming removed 3 bases from V and 6 bases from J, with 19 bases in between. The CDR3 sequence is CASSFEEGLPRDTQYF. The CDR3, as DNA: TGTGCCAGCAGTTTCGAGGAAGGACTCCCAAGGGATACGCAGTATTTT.

V is TRBV4-2 and J is TRBJ1-2; TRBD1 aligns across 8 bases. The V segment lost 0 bases and the J segment 4 bases; nucleotides outside the gene matches: 7. This CDR3 has 16 amino acids. CDR1 is LGHNA and CDR2 is YNFKEQ in the germline V gene. The CDR3 is CASSQETAGGFYGYTF. CDR3 nucleotides: TGTGCCAGCAGCCAAGAGACGGCAGGGGGCTTCTATGGCTACACCTTC.

This clone was recorded once. V is TRBV5-6 and J is TRBJ1-1; unclear D gene. Trimming removed 5 bases at V and 7 bases at J, with 9 bases between. CDR1 SGHDT and CDR2 YYEEEE come from the germline V gene. The CDR3 runs 11 residues. Written as DNA, the CDR3 is TGTGCCAGCAGTCTTGGCTTTGAAGCTTTCTTT. As protein: CASSLGFEAFF.

The gene calls are TRBV30 and TRBJ2-7; a possible D gene is TRBD1 (6 bases). The V end was cut by 6 bases, the J end by 4 bases, with 22 bases between. The length of the CDR3 is 15 residues. From germline, CDR1 is GTSNPN and CDR2 SVGIG (reference sequence). CDR3 nucleotide sequence: TGTGCCTGTAGGCCCTCGACCGGGACAAGATACGAGCAGTACTTC. Its protein is CACRPSTGTRYEQYF.

V gene TRBV2 combines with J gene TRBJ2-5; 10 bases align to TRBD2. This CDR3 has 15 residues. J lost 7 bases, V lost 5 bases, and 10 bases had no gene match. The germline V gene encodes CDR1 SNHLY and CDR2 FYNNEI. CDR3 sequence (DNA): TGTGCCAGCAGTAGCTCCAGCGGGAGGGTAAGGACCCAGTACTTC. Translation: CASSSSSGRVRTQYF. Using reference TRBV2 and TRBJ2-5 for the parts outside the CDR3, the full variable domain is EPEVTQTPSHQVTQMGQEVILRCVPISNHLYFYWYRQILGQKVEFLVSFYNNEISEKSEIFDDQFSVERPDGSNFTLKIRSTKLEDSAMYFCASSSSSGRVRTQYFGPGTRLLVL.